This T cell receptor beta chain comes out of a study of T cell responses to AZD1222 COVID-19 vaccine. The count of this clone is one. What it binds is unknown. Study-level findings and limits: Only five or six individuals given AZD1222 were seropositive at baseline. None of the repertoires were sampled until the peak T cell response had passed.

Generated by immunoSEQ multiplex PCR, the TCRdb table keeps only in-frame clones and is missing some. The data show 110,000 or so clones, with around 90% seen just once and about 13% held by the top ten. The CDR3 totals 16 residues. Per the germline V gene, CDR1 is KGHDR and CDR2 is SFDVKD. V lost 3 bases, J lost 5 bases, and 10 bases stayed unmatched. This rearrangement joins TRBV24-1 to TRBJ1-2; 8 bases agree with TRBD1. The specimen comprised peripheral blood, sampled on day 0 of MenACWY control vaccination. The source of this sequence is an adult in good health. CDR3: CATSDPLGQGGYGYTF. The CDR3 DNA sequence: TGTGCCACCAGTGATCCGCTAGGACAGGGTGGGTATGGCTACACCTTC.